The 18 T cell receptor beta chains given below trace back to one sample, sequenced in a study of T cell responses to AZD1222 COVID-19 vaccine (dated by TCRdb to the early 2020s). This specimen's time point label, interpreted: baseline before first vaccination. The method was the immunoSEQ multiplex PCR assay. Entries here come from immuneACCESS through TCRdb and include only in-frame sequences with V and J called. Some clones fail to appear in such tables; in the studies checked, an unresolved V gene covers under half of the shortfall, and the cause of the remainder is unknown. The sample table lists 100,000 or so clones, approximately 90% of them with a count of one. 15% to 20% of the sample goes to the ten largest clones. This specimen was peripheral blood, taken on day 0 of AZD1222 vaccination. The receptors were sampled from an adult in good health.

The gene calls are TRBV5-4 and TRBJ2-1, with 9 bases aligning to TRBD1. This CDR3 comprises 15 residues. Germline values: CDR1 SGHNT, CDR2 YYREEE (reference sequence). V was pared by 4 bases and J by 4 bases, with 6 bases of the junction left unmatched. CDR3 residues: CASSLGTGNYNEQFF. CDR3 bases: TGTGCCAGCAGCCTAGGGACAGGGAATTACAATGAGCAGTTCTTC.

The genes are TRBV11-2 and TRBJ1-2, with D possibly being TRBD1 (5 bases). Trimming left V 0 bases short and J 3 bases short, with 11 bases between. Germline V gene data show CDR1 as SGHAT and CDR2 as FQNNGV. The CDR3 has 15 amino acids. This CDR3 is CASSLEATVYYGYTF. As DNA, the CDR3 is TGTGCCAGCAGCTTAGAGGCGACAGTATACTATGGCTACACCTTC. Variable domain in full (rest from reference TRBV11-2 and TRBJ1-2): EAGVAQSPRYKIIEKRQSVAFWCNPISGHATLYWYQQILGQGPKLLIQFQNNGVVDDSQLPKDRFSAERLKGVDSTLKIQPAKLEDSAVYLCASSLEATVYYGYTFGSGTRLTVV.

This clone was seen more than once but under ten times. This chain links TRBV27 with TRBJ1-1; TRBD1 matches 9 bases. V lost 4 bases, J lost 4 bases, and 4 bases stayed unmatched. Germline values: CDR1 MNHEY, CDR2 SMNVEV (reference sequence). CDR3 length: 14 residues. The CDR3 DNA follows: TGTGCCAGCAGTTGGGACAGGGTGAGCACTGAAGCTTTCTTT. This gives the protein CASSWDRVSTEAFF.

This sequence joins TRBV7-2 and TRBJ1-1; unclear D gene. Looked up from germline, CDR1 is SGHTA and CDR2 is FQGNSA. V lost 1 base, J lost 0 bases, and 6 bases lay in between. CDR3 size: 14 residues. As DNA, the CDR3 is TGTGCCAGCAGCTTAGAGAGGGTGAACACTGAAGCTTTCTTT. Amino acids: CASSLERVNTEAFF.

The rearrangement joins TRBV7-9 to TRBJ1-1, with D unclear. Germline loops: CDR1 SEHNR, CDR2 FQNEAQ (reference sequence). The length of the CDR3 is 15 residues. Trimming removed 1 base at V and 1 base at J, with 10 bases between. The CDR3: CASSLGLEGNTEAFF. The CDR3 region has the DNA TGTGCCAGCAGCTTAGGGCTTGAGGGGAACACTGAAGCTTTCTTT.

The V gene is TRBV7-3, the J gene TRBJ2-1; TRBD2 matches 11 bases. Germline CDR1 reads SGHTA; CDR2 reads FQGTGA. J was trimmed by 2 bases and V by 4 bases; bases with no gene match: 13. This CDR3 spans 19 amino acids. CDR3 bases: TGTGCCAGCAGCTCTCTAGGACGGTCGGGACTAGCGGCCTACAATGAGCAGTTCTTC. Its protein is CASSSLGRSGLAAYNEQFF.

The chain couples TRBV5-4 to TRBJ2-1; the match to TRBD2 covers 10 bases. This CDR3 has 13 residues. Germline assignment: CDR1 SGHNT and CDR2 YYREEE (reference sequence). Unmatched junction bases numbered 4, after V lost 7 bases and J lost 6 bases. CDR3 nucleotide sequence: TGTGCCAGCGGGTTAGCGGGAGGCAATGAGCAGTTCTTC. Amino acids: CASGLAGGNEQFF.

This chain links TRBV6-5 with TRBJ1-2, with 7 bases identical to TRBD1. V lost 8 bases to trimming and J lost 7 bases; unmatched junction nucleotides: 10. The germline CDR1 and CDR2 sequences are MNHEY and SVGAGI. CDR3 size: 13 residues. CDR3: CASGDTGDGGYTF. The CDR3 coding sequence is TGTGCCAGCGGAGATACAGGGGACGGTGGCTACACCTTC.

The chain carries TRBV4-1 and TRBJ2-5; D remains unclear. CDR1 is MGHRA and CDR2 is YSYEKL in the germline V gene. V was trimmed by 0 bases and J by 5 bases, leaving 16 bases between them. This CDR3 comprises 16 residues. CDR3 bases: TGCGCCAGCAGCCAAGATGGAGTCAGTGCGATCGAGACCCAGTACTTC. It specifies CASSQDGVSAIETQYF.

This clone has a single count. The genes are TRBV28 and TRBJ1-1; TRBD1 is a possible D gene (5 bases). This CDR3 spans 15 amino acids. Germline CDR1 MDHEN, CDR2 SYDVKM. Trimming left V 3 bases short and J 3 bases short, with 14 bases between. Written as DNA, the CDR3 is TGTGCCAGCAGTTTCCGAGGGGTAGCCTACACTGAAGCTTTCTTT. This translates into CASSFRGVAYTEAFF.

The CDR3 DNA follows: TGCGCCAGCAGCCTACAGGGACTCCAAGAGACCCAGTACTTC. Translation: CASSLQGLQETQYF. This chain joins TRBV4-1 and TRBJ2-5; perhaps D is TRBD1 or TRBD2 (6 bases each). The CDR3 is 14 residues long. V lost 4 bases and J lost 1, with 10 bases in between. Germline CDR1 and CDR2: MGHRA and YSYEKL.

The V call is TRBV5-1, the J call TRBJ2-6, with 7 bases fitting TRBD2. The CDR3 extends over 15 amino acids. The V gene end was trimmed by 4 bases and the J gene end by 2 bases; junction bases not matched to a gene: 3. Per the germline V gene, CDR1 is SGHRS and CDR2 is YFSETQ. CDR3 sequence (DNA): TGCGCCAGCAGCCCCGGGGGGACTGGGGCCAACGTCCTGACTTTC. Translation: CASSPGGTGANVLTF.

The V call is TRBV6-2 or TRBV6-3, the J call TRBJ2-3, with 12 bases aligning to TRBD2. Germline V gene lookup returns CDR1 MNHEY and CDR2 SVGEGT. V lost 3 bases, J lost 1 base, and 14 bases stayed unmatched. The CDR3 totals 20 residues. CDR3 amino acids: CASSYRLGLAGGPGTDTQYF. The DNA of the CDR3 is TGTGCCAGCAGTTATCGGTTAGGTCTAGCGGGAGGGCCTGGCACAGATACGCAGTATTTT.

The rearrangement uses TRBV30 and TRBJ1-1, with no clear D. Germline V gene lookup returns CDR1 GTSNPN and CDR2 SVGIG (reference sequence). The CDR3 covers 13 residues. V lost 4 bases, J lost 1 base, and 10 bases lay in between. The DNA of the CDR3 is TGTGCCTGGAACCAACAGCGGAACACTGAAGCTTTCTTT. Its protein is CAWNQQRNTEAFF.

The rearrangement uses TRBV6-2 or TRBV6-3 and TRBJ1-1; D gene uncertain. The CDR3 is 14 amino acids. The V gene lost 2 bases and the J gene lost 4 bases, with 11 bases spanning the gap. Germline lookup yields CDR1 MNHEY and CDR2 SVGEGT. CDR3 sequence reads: CASSYKGGVTEAFF. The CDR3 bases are TGTGCCAGCAGTTACAAGGGTGGAGTCACTGAAGCTTTCTTT.

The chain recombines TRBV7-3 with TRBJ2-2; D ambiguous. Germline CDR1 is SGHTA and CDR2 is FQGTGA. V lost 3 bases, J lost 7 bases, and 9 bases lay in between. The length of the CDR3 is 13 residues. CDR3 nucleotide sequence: TGTGCCAGCAGCTTCCCTCGCGGCGGGGAGCTGTTTTTT. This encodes CASSFPRGGELFF.

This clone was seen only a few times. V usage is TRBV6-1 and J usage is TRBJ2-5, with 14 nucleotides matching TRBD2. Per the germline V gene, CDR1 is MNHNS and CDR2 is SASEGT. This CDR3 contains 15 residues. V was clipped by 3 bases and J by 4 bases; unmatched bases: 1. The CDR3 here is CASSETSGGAETQYF. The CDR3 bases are TGTGCCAGCAGTGAGACTAGCGGGGGGGCAGAGACCCAGTACTTC.

Here the CDR3 DNA reads TGTGCCAGTAGTACGACAGGGGTAGGCACTGAAGCTTTCTTT. Its protein is CASSTTGVGTEAFF. This chain connects TRBV19 to TRBJ1-1, with 8 bases identical to TRBD1. Germline V gene sequence: CDR1 LNHDA, CDR2 SQIVND (reference sequence). V gave up 4 bases and J gave up 4 bases; unmatched junction bases: 5. CDR3 length: 14 residues.